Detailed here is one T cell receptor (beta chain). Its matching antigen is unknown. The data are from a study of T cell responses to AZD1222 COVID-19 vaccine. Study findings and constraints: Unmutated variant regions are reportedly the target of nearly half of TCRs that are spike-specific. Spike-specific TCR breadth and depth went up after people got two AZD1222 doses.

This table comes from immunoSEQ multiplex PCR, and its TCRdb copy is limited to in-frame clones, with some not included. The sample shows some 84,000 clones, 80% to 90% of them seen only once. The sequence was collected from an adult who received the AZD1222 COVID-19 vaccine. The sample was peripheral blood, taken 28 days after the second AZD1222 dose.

The CDR3 DNA sequence: TGTGCCAGCAGTGCCTCCGGGTACGAGCAGTACTTC. It translates to CASSASGYEQYF. This chain connects TRBV25-1 to TRBJ2-7, with unresolved D. CDR1 MGHDK and CDR2 SYGVNS come from the germline V gene. V lost 4 bases and J 4 bases, leaving 8 bases between the germline ends. There are 12 residues in the CDR3.